These 15 T cell receptor beta chains originate from one sample sequenced in a study of cytomegalovirus exposure and HLA in healthy donors. Primers for the PCR totalled 60 Vbeta and 13 Jbeta. Only in-frame clones appear in the TCRdb table, and some are missing; sequencing was by immunoSEQ multiplex PCR. Of some 130,000 clones in the sample, 79% were seen once. The sample was PBMCs. These receptors all come from a man aged 18 to 29 in good health and CMV-seronegative.

This clone was recorded only once. The chain joins TRBV2 to TRBJ2-1; 8 bases line up with TRBD2. With V trimmed by 2 bases and J by 2 bases, 8 bases remained unmatched. Germline V gene lookup returns CDR1 SNHLY and CDR2 FYNNEI. The CDR3 runs 17 residues. This chain's CDR3 is CASSEYSGLVAYNEQFF. CDR3 in DNA: TGTGCCAGCAGTGAATATTCGGGACTAGTGGCCTACAATGAGCAGTTCTTC.

J is TRBJ1-4 and V is TRBV5-6, with TRBD1 matching 7 bases. This CDR3 is built from 13 residues. V was pared by 1 base and J by 8 bases, with 2 bases of the junction left unmatched. CDR1 is SGHDT, CDR2 YYEEEE, per germline. The CDR3 region is CASSLRGHEKLFF. Written as DNA, the CDR3 is TGTGCCAGCAGCTTGAGGGGGCACGAAAAACTGTTTTTT.

V usage is TRBV11-3 and J usage is TRBJ2-2; D is ambiguous. The CDR3 is 13 residues long. V was pared by 5 bases and J by 4 bases, with 8 bases between. Germline V lookup: CDR1 SGHNT, CDR2 YENEEA. The CDR3 reads CASSRDFTGELFF. DNA of the CDR3: TGTGCCAGCAGCCGAGACTTCACCGGGGAGCTGTTTTTT.

The chain joins TRBV10-3 to TRBJ2-7; a possible D gene is TRBD1 (5 bases). This CDR3 has 16 amino acids. V was trimmed by 0 bases and J by 3 bases, leaving 15 bases between them. CDR1 and CDR2 from the germline V gene are ENHRY and SYGVKD. In DNA, the CDR3 is TGTGCCATCAGTGAGTCGGACACAGGTTACGACTACGAGCAGTACTTC. Translation: CAISESDTGYDYEQYF.

In its sample, this clone was seen once. The chain carries TRBV5-6 and TRBJ2-7; D gene unclear. This CDR3 is built from 13 residues. The V gene lost 4 bases and the J gene lost 2 bases, with 10 bases spanning the gap. The germline V gene has CDR1 SGHDT and CDR2 YYEEEE. The CDR3 sequence: CASSPRLAYEQYV. CDR3 nucleotides: TGTGCCAGCAGCCCGAGACTGGCCTACGAGCAGTACGTC.

The chain carries TRBV5-4 and TRBJ2-1, with 11 nucleotides matching TRBD2. The CDR3 is made up of 14 amino acids. Germline assignment: CDR1 SGHNT and CDR2 YYREEE (reference sequence). The V and J ends lost 1 base and 6 bases, in that order; junction bases with no gene match: 0. Here the CDR3 DNA reads TGTGCCAGCAGCTTGACTAGCGGGAGCAATGAGCAGTTCTTC. This sequence encodes CASSLTSGSNEQFF.

This chain uses TRBV9 with TRBJ2-3; 8 bases line up with TRBD2. The CDR3 extends over 16 amino acids. With V trimmed by 6 bases and J by 2 bases, 11 bases remained unmatched. CDR1 is SGDLS and CDR2 is YYNGEE in the germline V gene. CDR3 loop: CASTPTAGGLTDTQYF. For the CDR3, the DNA is TGTGCCAGCACGCCGACGGCGGGAGGTCTCACAGATACGCAGTATTTT.

This sequence joins TRBV11-3 and TRBJ1-3; perhaps TRBD1 as D (5 bases). Trimming stripped 4 bases from V and 0 bases from J, with 10 bases between. Germline CDR1 and CDR2: SGHNT and YENEEA. This CDR3 has 15 amino acids. Here the CDR3 reads CASSSQGTSGNTIYF. CDR3 DNA sequence: TGTGCCAGCAGCTCGCAGGGAACCTCTGGAAACACCATATATTTT.

The gene calls are TRBV5-1 and TRBJ2-6; 7 bases are shared with TRBD1. From germline, CDR1 is SGHRS and CDR2 YFSETQ. CDR3 length: 16 amino acids. The ends lost 0 bases at V and 4 bases at J; junction bases unmatched: 4. The CDR3 sequence is CASSLGQGVGANVLTF. The DNA for the CDR3 is TGCGCCAGCAGCTTGGGGCAGGGGGTGGGGGCCAACGTCCTGACTTTC. Combining the CDR3 with reference TRBV5-1 and TRBJ2-6 gives the whole variable domain KAGVTQTPRYLIKTRGQQVTLSCSPISGHRSVSWYQQTPGQGLQFLFEYFSETQRNKGNFPGRFSGRQFSNSRSEMNVSTLELGDSALYLCASSLGQGVGANVLTFGAGSRLTVL.

A note on this clone: Other DNA sequences of this sample code for an identical CDR3. J is TRBJ2-1 and V is TRBV4-3; a possible D gene is TRBD2 (5 bases). The CDR3 has 16 amino acids. Trimming removed 0 bases from V and 0 bases from J, with 9 bases in between. CDR1 is LGHNA and CDR2 is YSLEER in the germline V gene. CDR3 residues: CASSQESGSSYNEQFF. As DNA, the CDR3 is TGCGCCAGCAGCCAAGAGTCGGGGAGCTCCTACAATGAGCAGTTCTTC.

The J gene is TRBJ1-5, the V gene TRBV19; 7 nucleotides match TRBD1. The CDR3 has 15 residues. Germline V gene sequence: CDR1 LNHDA, CDR2 SQIVND (reference sequence). V gave up 6 bases and J gave up 0 bases; unmatched junction bases: 5. Here the CDR3 DNA reads TGTGCCAGTAGGGACAGGCCGAATAGCAATCAGCCCCAGCATTTT. Translation gives CASRDRPNSNQPQHF.

Only a few counts were recorded for this clone. The rearrangement joins TRBV28 to TRBJ2-7, with TRBD2 matching 12 bases. The CDR3 loop spans 16 amino acids. Trimming took 5 bases from V and 5 from J; bases not matched to a gene: 10. Germline CDR1 is MDHEN and CDR2 is SYDVKM. The CDR3 sequence is CASSPLPSSGRDEQYF. CDR3 nucleotide sequence: TGTGCCAGCAGTCCCCTTCCGTCTAGCGGGAGGGACGAGCAGTACTTC.

The chain has TRBV12-5 and TRBJ2-1; 7 bases are a match to TRBD1. V dropped 3 bases and J dropped 8; count of bases not matched to a gene: 7. Germline V lookup: CDR1 LGHNT, CDR2 FRNRAP. The CDR3 loop spans 14 amino acids. The CDR3 coding sequence is TGTGCTAGTGGTTTATATGACAGGGTCGATGAGCAGTTCTTC. Residues: CASGLYDRVDEQFF.

The V and J genes are TRBV2 and TRBJ2-3; TRBD2 matches 12 bases. The CDR3 contains 17 residues. Looked up from germline, CDR1 is SNHLY and CDR2 is FYNNEI. With V trimmed by 3 bases and J by 2 bases, 6 bases remained unmatched. This CDR3 reads CASSDMGLAGLTDTQYF. As DNA, the CDR3 is TGTGCCAGCAGTGATATGGGACTAGCGGGCCTCACAGATACGCAGTATTTT.

This chain links TRBV7-6 with TRBJ1-6, with a possible D match to TRBD1 (6 bases). Trimming left V 5 bases short and J 7 bases short, with 18 bases between. CDR1 and CDR2 from the germline V gene are SGHVS and FNYEAQ. This CDR3 contains 16 residues. Here the CDR3 DNA reads TGTGCCAGCAGCCCGACTCCACTTGGGGGCAATTCACCCCTCCACTTT. Amino acid sequence: CASSPTPLGGNSPLHF.